The 10 T cell receptor beta chains given below trace back to one sample, sequenced in a study of blood T cells in healthy people across ages. Sample-barcoded 5' priming and a J-beta primer mix drove a second PCR of about 6 to 12 cycles. TCRdb fed the 5' RACE reads into MiXCR, producing one record per CDR3 protein. Of fewer than 800,000 distinct CDR3 sequences in the sample, about 30% were seen once. The sequenced material came from blood. The source of these receptors is an elderly woman in good health.

Only a few counts were recorded for this clonotype. This chain joins TRBV2 and TRBJ2-3; the D gene is possibly TRBD2 (6 bases). From germline, CDR1 is SNHLY and CDR2 FYNNEI. The V end was cut by 10 bases, the J end by 0 bases, with 23 bases between. The CDR3 extends over 17 amino acids. In DNA, the CDR3 is TGTGCCACCAAGGGACTGCTCCAGGACGTTAGCACAGATACGCAGTATTTT. Translating it yields CATKGLLQDVSTDTQYF.

This clonotype appeared many times. The rearrangement uses TRBV5-1 and TRBJ2-5; no clear D. The V and J ends lost 6 bases and 4 bases respectively, with 13 bases between them. This CDR3 has 13 amino acids. From germline, CDR1 is SGHRS and CDR2 YFSETQ. The CDR3 bases are TGCGCCAGCACCTGGTCGGGTGTAGAGACCCAGTACTTC. Translation: CASTWSGVETQYF.

This clonotype was detected only a few times. The CDR3 DNA follows: TGTGCCAGCTCTCGGGGGGTTATAAATTCACCCCTCCACTTT. The encoded protein is CASSRGVINSPLHF. The V call is TRBV18, the J call TRBJ1-6; TRBD1 might be the D (5 bases). The CDR3 has 14 residues. CDR1 is KGHSH, CDR2 LQKENI, per germline. Trimming removed 6 bases from V and 7 bases from J, with 13 bases in between.

The gene calls are TRBV6-5 and TRBJ2-2; D might be TRBD2 (6 bases). The ends were cut back, 4 bases at V and 6 bases at J, with 15 bases in the middle. CDR1 is MNHEY and CDR2 is SVGAGI in the germline V gene. CDR3 length: 15 amino acids. The CDR3 bases are TGTGCCAGCAGTTGCGGGGACCGCGGTCCCGGGGAGCTGTTTTTT. Translation: CASSCGDRGPGELFF.

The count of this clonotype is one. The chain has TRBV20-1 and TRBJ2-7; TRBD2 matches 15 bases. The CDR3 is made up of 15 amino acids. V lost 6 bases, J lost 6 bases, and 9 bases stayed unmatched. The germline gives CDR1 DFQATT, CDR2 SNEGSKA (reference sequence). The DNA for the CDR3 is TGCAGTGCCTGGACTAGCGGGAGGGGTTCCGGCGAGCAGTACTTC. Translating it yields CSAWTSGRGSGEQYF.

This clonotype was counted only a few times. V gene TRBV7-2 combines with J gene TRBJ2-2; tentative D call: TRBD1 (6 bases). Between the trimmed V and J ends, which lost 5 bases and 0 bases, there was a span of 13 bases. The CDR3 is 16 amino acids. Germline CDR1 is SGHTA and CDR2 is FQGNSA. CDR3 residues: CASSTRTVSNTGELFF. The CDR3 DNA reads as TGTGCCAGCAGCACCCGGACAGTTTCGAACACCGGGGAGCTGTTTTTT.

The chain couples TRBV7-8 to TRBJ1-1; 11 bases line up with TRBD1. This CDR3 comprises 16 residues. Germline-derived CDR1 and CDR2 are SGHVS and FQNEAQ. Germline trimming cut 5 bases from V and 2 bases from J; bases unmatched to any gene: 7. The CDR3 loop is CASSPGQGAFNTEAFF. The CDR3 region has the DNA TGTGCCAGCAGCCCCGGACAGGGGGCTTTTAACACTGAAGCTTTCTTT.

This clonotype has a count of ten or more. The rearrangement joins TRBV5-1 to TRBJ2-5, with 7 bases that match TRBD2. The CDR3 runs to 15 residues. Per the germline V gene, CDR1 is SGHRS and CDR2 is YFSETQ. V was clipped by 2 bases and J by 1 base; unmatched bases: 5. In DNA, the CDR3 is TGCGCCAGCAGCTTAGCGGGGAAAACCCAAGAGACCCAGTACTTC. This gives the protein CASSLAGKTQETQYF.

The chain uses TRBV4-1 and TRBJ1-1, with unresolved D. The ends were cut back, 0 bases at V and 12 bases at J, with 14 bases in the middle. CDR1 is MGHRA, CDR2 YSYEKL, per germline. The CDR3 runs 13 residues. The CDR3 is CASSQEKWTETFF. The CDR3 DNA is TGCGCCAGCAGCCAAGAAAAATGGACGGAAACTTTCTTT.

In this sample, this clonotype turned up a few times. Germline is not matched at one junction end, which may reflect a read error. V gene TRBV30 combines with J gene TRBJ1-5, with 10 nucleotides matching TRBD1. The V gene's germline CDR1 is GTSNPN and CDR2 SVGIG (reference sequence). This CDR3 is 13 amino acids long. The CDR3 is CAWTGGHNQPQHF. DNA of the CDR3: TGTGCTTGGACAGGGGGACACAATCAGCCCCAGCATTTT. Based on the CDR3 plus reference TRBV30 and TRBJ1-5, the full variable domain is SQTIHQWPATLVQPVGSPLSLECTVEGTSNPNLYWYRQAAGRGLQLLFYSVGIGQISSEVPQNLSASRPQDRQFILSSKKLLLSDSGFYLCAWTGGHNQPQHFGDGTRLSIL.